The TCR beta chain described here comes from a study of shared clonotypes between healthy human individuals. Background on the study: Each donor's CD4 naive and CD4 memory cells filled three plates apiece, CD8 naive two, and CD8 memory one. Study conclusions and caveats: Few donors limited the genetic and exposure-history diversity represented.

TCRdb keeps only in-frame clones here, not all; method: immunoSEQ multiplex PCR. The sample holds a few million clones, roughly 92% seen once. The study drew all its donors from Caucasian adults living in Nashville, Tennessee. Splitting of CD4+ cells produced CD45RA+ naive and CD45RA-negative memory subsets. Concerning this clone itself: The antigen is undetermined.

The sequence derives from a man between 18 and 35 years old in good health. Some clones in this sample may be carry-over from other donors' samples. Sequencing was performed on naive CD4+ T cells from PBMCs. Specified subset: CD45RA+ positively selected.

The CDR3 loop is CAWSGEGEAFF. CDR3 bases: TGTGCCTGGAGTGGGGAAGGGGAAGCTTTCTTT. The V and J genes are TRBV30 and TRBJ1-1; D ambiguous. The CDR3 length is 11 residues. CDR1 and CDR2 from the germline V gene are GTSNPN and SVGIG (reference sequence). V gave up 1 base and J gave up 8 bases, with 8 bases separating them.